This T cell receptor beta chain was profiled in a study of HIV-infected children after antiretroviral therapy interruption. About the research overall: All children had CD4+ count above 500 and viral load below 50 copies/ml.

This clonotype was recorded many times. Sample treatment: PENTA 11 planned treatment interruption arm or continuous ART arm. A 3' RACE protocol on RNA, with unique molecular identifiers, produced the TCR library. TCRdb independently ran MiXCR on the 3' RACE reads; one entry per CDR3 protein. Of about 4,000 distinct CDR3 sequences in the sample, approximately 4.8% are singletons; the top ten hold roughly 25%. CDR3 length equals 18 residues. Between the trimmed V and J ends, which lost 5 bases and 1 base, there was a span of 24 bases. This chain uses TRBV12-3 or TRBV12-4 with TRBJ2-7; perhaps TRBD1 as D (6 bases). The source material was CD45RO+ CD8+ T cells from PBMCs, pooled from several time points, sampled from a donor given antiretroviral therapy, either interrupted or continuous. Sample subset: memory CD8+ CD45RO+ CD45RA- T cells. The sequence came from a pool of human donors with HIV. CDR3 bases: TGTGCCAGCAGTGGCCACGCGACCATTACAGGGTGGTCCTACGAGCAGTACTTC. Translated, it gives CASSGHATITGWSYEQYF.